The 13 T cell receptor beta chains below come from one sample, sequenced in a study of blood T cell repertoires in COVID-19. Generated by immunoSEQ multiplex PCR, the TCRdb table keeps only in-frame clones and is missing some. Of approximately 260,000 clones detected, around 86% appear once; the ten largest clones hold 9.5% to 15%. What was sequenced was peripheral blood. All receptors derive from a woman in her sixties with active or convalescent COVID-19.

The V gene is TRBV7-2, the J gene TRBJ1-2, with 10 nucleotides matching TRBD1. The V gene end was trimmed by 0 bases and the J gene end by 8 bases; junction bases not matched to a gene: 6. The V gene's germline CDR1 is SGHTA and CDR2 FQGNSA. The CDR3 extends over 15 amino acids. In nucleotides, the CDR3 is TGTGCCAGCAGCTTAGCGCTGACAGGGGGCGGCGGCTACACCTTC. The encoded protein is CASSLALTGGGGYTF.

The chain uses TRBV7-8 and TRBJ2-7; D remains unclear. Germline-derived CDR1 and CDR2 are SGHVS and FQNEAQ. V dropped 1 base and J dropped 3 bases, with 10 bases sitting between them. The length of the CDR3 is 14 residues. The CDR3, as DNA: TGTGCCAGCAGCTTAGGACTCGGCGGCTACGAGCAGTACTTC. It translates to CASSLGLGGYEQYF.

The chain links TRBV6-6 to TRBJ2-7; TRBD1 is a possible D gene (6 bases). CDR3 length: 16 amino acids. The germline CDR1 and CDR2 sequences are MNHNY and SVGAGI (reference sequence). The ends were cut back, 2 bases at V and 4 bases at J, with 18 bases in the middle. The CDR3 DNA sequence: TGTGCCAGCAGTTACCCCAGACAGGAGCCTAGGTACGAGCAGTACTTC. Translating gives CASSYPRQEPRYEQYF.

The rearrangement links TRBV19 to TRBJ1-1; no firm D call. The germline V gene has CDR1 LNHDA and CDR2 SQIVND (reference sequence). The CDR3 is 14 amino acids. V shed 7 bases and J shed 1 base, with 13 bases lying between them. The CDR3 DNA sequence: TGTGCCAGTAAGGCGCAGGCGCCGAACACTGAAGCTTTCTTT. This sequence encodes CASKAQAPNTEAFF. Filled out from reference TRBV19 and TRBJ1-1, the complete variable domain reads DGGITQSPKYLFRKEGQNVTLSCEQNLNHDAMYWYRQDPGQGLRLIYYSQIVNDFQKGDIAEGYSVSREKKESFPLTVTSAQKNPTAFYLCASKAQAPNTEAFFGQGTRLTVV.

The rearrangement uses TRBV7-9 and TRBJ2-3; D is undetermined. Germline V gene sequence: CDR1 SEHNR, CDR2 FQNEAQ (reference sequence). The V gene lost 4 bases and the J gene lost 2 bases, with 7 bases spanning the gap. This CDR3 is built from 13 residues. In DNA, the CDR3 is TGTGCCAGCAGCTCCGACATCACAGATACGCAGTATTTT. Amino acids: CASSSDITDTQYF.

The chain joins TRBV4-1 to TRBJ1-1; the D gene is possibly TRBD1 (5 bases). Trimming took 1 base from V and 8 from J, leaving 20 bases between them. This CDR3 is built from 16 residues. Germline CDR1 reads MGHRA; CDR2 reads YSYEKL. CDR3 DNA: TGCGCCAGCAGCCAAGGCCTCCGGGGGGGGTATACCGAAGCTTTCTTT. Protein: CASSQGLRGGYTEAFF.

This chain joins TRBV5-4 and TRBJ1-1; 9 bases map to TRBD1. Germline lookup yields CDR1 SGHNT and CDR2 YYREEE (reference sequence). This CDR3 has 15 residues. The junction had 4 bases not matched to a gene; V was cut back by 4 bases and J by 0 bases. CDR3 sequence (DNA): TGTGCCAGCAGCCTATGGACAGGGGTGAACACTGAAGCTTTCTTT. This encodes CASSLWTGVNTEAFF.

The gene calls are TRBV27 and TRBJ1-2; D is unclear. The ends were cut back, 1 base at V and 4 bases at J, with 10 bases in the middle. CDR1 and CDR2 (germline): MNHEY, SMNVEV (reference sequence). This CDR3 contains 14 residues. CDR3 amino acids: CASSLFGEAYGYTF. CDR3 in DNA: TGTGCCAGCAGTTTATTCGGGGAGGCCTATGGCTACACCTTC.

The V gene is TRBV6-6, the J gene TRBJ1-4; 10 bases agree with TRBD1. The germline gives CDR1 MNHNY, CDR2 SVGAGI (reference sequence). The CDR3 spans 19 residues. V lost 5 bases to trimming and J lost 8 bases; unmatched junction nucleotides: 20. CDR3 sequence (DNA): TGTGCCAGCAGTCAAAAAACCGGGACAGGGGTTGTCCTGAGAGAAAAACTGTTTTTT. Its protein is CASSQKTGTGVVLREKLFF.

V usage is TRBV3-1 (or the pseudogene TRBV3-2) and J usage is TRBJ2-2, with D maybe TRBD1 (6 bases). The germline V gene encodes CDR1 LGHDT and CDR2 YNNKEL (reference sequence). This CDR3 is 14 amino acids long. Trimming stripped 4 bases from V and 4 bases from J, with 10 bases between. The CDR3 loop is CASSRGLITGELFF. DNA of the CDR3: TGTGCCAGCAGCCGGGGGCTGATCACCGGGGAGCTGTTTTTT.

V is TRBV5-1 and J is TRBJ2-3; the match to TRBD1 covers 8 bases. Germline V gives CDR1 SGHRS, CDR2 YFSETQ. Trimming removed 0 bases from V and 5 bases from J; junction bases left unmatched: 2. CDR3 length: 14 amino acids. The CDR3 nucleotides are TGCGCCAGCAGCTTGGGGACAGGGCTAGATACGCAGTATTTT. As protein: CASSLGTGLDTQYF.

Turning to this clone: The same CDR3 arises from other DNA sequences in this sample as well. The CDR3 sequence: CASRQGFSGNTIYF. The DNA of the CDR3 is TGTGCCAGCCGACAGGGCTTCTCTGGAAACACCATATATTTT. The gene calls are TRBV6-5 and TRBJ1-3; the match to TRBD1 covers 7 bases. The V gene's germline CDR1 is MNHEY and CDR2 SVGAGI. This CDR3 contains 14 residues. V lost 8 bases, J lost 0 bases, and 4 bases stayed unmatched.

This chain uses TRBV6-1 with TRBJ1-6; D gene uncertain. Looked up from germline, CDR1 is MNHNS and CDR2 is SASEGT. The CDR3 is 16 residues long. The V and J ends lost 0 bases and 9 bases respectively, with 15 bases between them. CDR3 loop: CASSEALTRQGSPLHF. CDR3 DNA sequence: TGTGCCAGCAGTGAAGCGTTGACTAGGCAAGGTTCACCCCTCCACTTT.